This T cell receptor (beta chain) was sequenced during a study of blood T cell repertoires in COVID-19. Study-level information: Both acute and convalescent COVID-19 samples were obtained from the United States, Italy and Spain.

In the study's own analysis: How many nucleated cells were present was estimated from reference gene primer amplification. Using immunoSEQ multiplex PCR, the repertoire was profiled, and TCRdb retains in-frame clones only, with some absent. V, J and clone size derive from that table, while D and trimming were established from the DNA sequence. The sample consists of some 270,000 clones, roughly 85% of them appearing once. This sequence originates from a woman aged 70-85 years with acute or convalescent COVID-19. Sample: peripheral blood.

The CDR3 DNA reads as TGTGCCAGCCGCACAGGGAACACCATGAACACTGAAGCTTTCTTT. This sequence encodes CASRTGNTMNTEAFF. The J gene is TRBJ1-1, the V gene TRBV11-2; TRBD1 is a possible D gene (6 bases). From germline, CDR1 is SGHAT and CDR2 FQNNGV. V lost 8 bases and J lost 0, with 16 bases in between. The CDR3 totals 15 residues.